These 10 T cell receptor beta chains were sequenced from one sample in a study of cytomegalovirus exposure and HLA in healthy donors. The data were produced by immunoSEQ multiplex PCR, yet TCRdb's version contains in-frame clones alone and is incomplete. The data show fewer than 400,000 clones, approximately 91% seen once. Sequenced: PBMCs. Receptor source: a man younger than 45 in good health and CMV-seronegative.

The genes are TRBV9 and TRBJ1-2; D call uncertain. Germline V gene data show CDR1 as SGDLS and CDR2 as YYNGEE. Trimming removed 2 bases from V and 2 bases from J, with 13 bases in between. The CDR3 has 15 amino acids. The CDR3 DNA reads TGTGCCAGCAGCGTGTCCCGGGATCAAAACTATGGCTACACCTTC. Protein sequence: CASSVSRDQNYGYTF.

V gene TRBV11-2 combines with J gene TRBJ2-7, with a tentative D call TRBD1 (6 bases). The CDR3 runs 14 residues. V was pared by 5 bases and J by 3 bases, with 14 bases between. Germline CDR1 and CDR2: SGHAT and FQNNGV. The CDR3 DNA reads as TGTGCCAGCAGCCTCGGGGACACTCTCTACGAGCAGTACTTC. Protein: CASSLGDTLYEQYF. The variable domain in full, with the rest retrieved from reference TRBV11-2 and TRBJ2-7, is EAGVAQSPRYKIIEKRQSVAFWCNPISGHATLYWYQQILGQGPKLLIQFQNNGVVDDSQLPKDRFSAERLKGVDSTLKIQPAKLEDSAVYLCASSLGDTLYEQYFGPGTRLTVT.

The chain employs TRBV27 and TRBJ2-3; D not certain. Between the trimmed V and J ends, which lost 0 bases and 4 bases, there was a span of 17 bases. The CDR3 contains 17 residues. Germline V lookup: CDR1 MNHEY, CDR2 SMNVEV (reference sequence). The DNA of the CDR3 is TGTGCCAGCAGTTTATCTTTGGGCCTCATTTCCCCAGATACGCAGTATTTT. Encoded protein: CASSLSLGLISPDTQYF.

The V and J genes are TRBV5-4 and TRBJ1-2; weak D call: TRBD1 (5 bases). The CDR3 length is 14 residues. The V end was cut by 6 bases, the J end by 5 bases, with 17 bases between. The germline V gene encodes CDR1 SGHNT and CDR2 YYREEE (reference sequence). The CDR3: CASTWKGISYGYTF. DNA of the CDR3: TGTGCCAGCACCTGGAAGGGGATAAGTTATGGCTACACCTTC.

The V and J genes are TRBV29-1 and TRBJ1-1; 8 bases agree with TRBD1. The length of the CDR3 is 15 residues. The V and J ends lost 4 bases and 4 bases, in that order; junction bases with no gene match: 11. Germline CDR1 and CDR2: SQVTM and ANQGSEA. The chain's CDR3 is CSVGRLTGGVTEAFF. As DNA, the CDR3 is TGCAGCGTTGGGAGACTTACAGGGGGAGTCACTGAAGCTTTCTTT. Full variable domain (missing parts from reference TRBV29-1 and TRBJ1-1): SAVISQKPSRDICQRGTSLTIQCQVDSQVTMMFWYRQQPGQSLTLIATANQGSEATYESGFVIDKFPISRPNLTFSTLTVSNMSPEDSSIYLCSVGRLTGGVTEAFFGQGTRLTVV.

The rearrangement joins TRBV7-2 to TRBJ2-5; 7 bases fit TRBD2. The germline V gene encodes CDR1 SGHTA and CDR2 FQGNSA. The ends lost 0 bases at V and 2 bases at J; junction bases unmatched: 9. The CDR3 is 17 residues long. CDR3 protein: CASSLAGKRGIQETQYF. CDR3 nucleotides: TGTGCCAGCAGCTTAGCGGGGAAGCGGGGAATACAAGAGACCCAGTACTTC.

The genes are TRBV15 and TRBJ1-2, with D uncertain. The CDR3 loop spans 16 amino acids. Germline assignment: CDR1 LNHNV and CDR2 YYDKDF (reference sequence). The ends were cut back, 0 bases at V and 8 bases at J, with 19 bases in the middle. CDR3 protein: CATSRDHTGSVRGYTF. DNA of the CDR3: TGTGCCACCAGCAGAGATCATACGGGGAGCGTACGGGGCTACACCTTC.

The chain is built from TRBV11-2 and TRBJ2-1, with a weak D call TRBD1 (6 bases). V was cut by 5 bases and J by 9 bases, with 14 bases left in between. The CDR3 is 13 residues long. From germline, CDR1 is SGHAT and CDR2 FQNNGV. In DNA, the CDR3 is TGTGCCAGCAGCCCTCCAGGGGTAGGTGAGCAGTTCTTC. Protein sequence: CASSPPGVGEQFF.

V usage is TRBV2 and J usage is TRBJ2-1; 10 nucleotides agree with TRBD2. J gave up 7 bases and V 2 bases, and 11 bases lay outside the gene matches. Germline CDR1 and CDR2: SNHLY and FYNNEI. This CDR3 region has 17 residues. DNA for the CDR3: TGTGCCAGCAGTGAAAGAGGACTAGCGGTACTTATGAATGAGCAGTTCTTC. Its protein is CASSERGLAVLMNEQFF.

The gene calls are TRBV6-1 and TRBJ2-3; no clear D gene. Germline CDR1 is MNHNS and CDR2 is SASEGT. The germline V and J ends were trimmed by 6 bases and 5 bases, with 12 bases remaining between them. The length of the CDR3 is 13 residues. This chain's CDR3 is CASSRDPEDTQYF. The CDR3 DNA reads TGTGCCAGCAGCCGAGATCCCGAAGATACGCAGTATTTT.